The subject of this entry is one T cell receptor beta chain. The data originate from a study of blood T cell repertoires in COVID-19. On the study more broadly: Acute and convalescent COVID-19 samples came from the United States, Italy and Spain.

Authors' data handling: Estimates of nucleated cell counts were drawn from the amplification of reference gene primers. Assay: immunoSEQ multiplex PCR; the TCRdb copy retains only in-frame clones and omits some. V and J calls plus clone size are reproduced from that table; the DNA served to infer D and trimming. The sample includes roughly 200,000 clones, 90% seen only once; the top ten take roughly 0.6%. The V gene's germline CDR1 is KGHSH and CDR2 LQKENI. V was trimmed by 5 bases and J by 0 bases, leaving 11 bases between them. The CDR3 covers 15 residues. This clonotype was obtained from a man aged 50 or older with acute or convalescent COVID-19. The chain joins TRBV18 to TRBJ2-4, with D possibly TRBD1 on 5 matching bases. Material for sequencing was peripheral blood. CDR3 sequence: CASSRQILAKNIQYF. The CDR3 nucleotides read TGTGCCAGCTCAAGACAGATTCTAGCCAAAAACATTCAGTACTTC. The full variable domain, with the rest looked up from reference TRBV18 and TRBJ2-4, is NAGVMQNPRHLVRRRGQEARLRCSPMKGHSHVYWYRQLPEEGLKFMVYLQKENIIDESGMPKERFSAEFPKEGPSILRIQQVVRGDSAAYFCASSRQILAKNIQYFGAGTRLSVL.